The entry that follows covers one T cell receptor beta chain sequence. Germline CDR1 reads MNHNS; CDR2 reads SASEGT. The CDR3 consists of 17 residues. V lost 4 bases to trimming and J lost 3 bases; unmatched junction nucleotides: 15. Profiled with immunoSEQ multiplex PCR; TCRdb holds only in-frame clones, not every one. The sample holds approximately 140,000 clones; roughly 89% are singletons and the top ten take less than 9%. This entry is derived from a study of blood T cell repertoires in COVID-19. Study-wide context: COVID-19 samples from acute and convalescent phases originated in the United States, Italy and Spain. In each case, the material was cDNA or gDNA derived from T cells, B-cell-depleted T cells, or PBMCs.

Sequencing was carried out using peripheral blood. The gene calls are TRBV6-1 and TRBJ2-7, with 7 nucleotides matching TRBD2. The TCR sequence derives from a man between 25 and 39 years old with COVID-19, enrolled during active disease. CDR3 DNA sequence: TGTGCCAGCAGTGGTGGATCAAGCGGGGTGAGTAACTACGAGCAGTACTTC. It is translated as CASSGGSSGVSNYEQYF.